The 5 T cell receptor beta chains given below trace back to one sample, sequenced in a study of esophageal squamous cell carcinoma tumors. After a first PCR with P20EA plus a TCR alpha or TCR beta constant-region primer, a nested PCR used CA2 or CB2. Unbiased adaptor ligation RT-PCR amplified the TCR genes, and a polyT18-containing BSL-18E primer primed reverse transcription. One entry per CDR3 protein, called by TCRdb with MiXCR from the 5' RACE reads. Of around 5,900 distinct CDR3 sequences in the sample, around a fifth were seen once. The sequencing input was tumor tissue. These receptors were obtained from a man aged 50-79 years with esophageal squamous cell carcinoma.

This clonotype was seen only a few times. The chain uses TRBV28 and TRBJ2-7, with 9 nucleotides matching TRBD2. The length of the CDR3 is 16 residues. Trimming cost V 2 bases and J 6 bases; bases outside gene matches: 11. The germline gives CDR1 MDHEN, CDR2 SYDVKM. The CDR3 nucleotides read TGTGCCAGCAGTTTACACGGCGGGAGGGCCGAGAGCGAGCAGTACTTC. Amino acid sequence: CASSLHGGRAESEQYF.

The CDR3 protein is CASSSRTSRTNSYNEQFF. CDR3 coding DNA: TGTGCCAGCAGCTCCCGGACTAGCCGTACCAATTCCTACAATGAGCAGTTCTTC. The J gene is TRBJ2-1, the V gene TRBV7-9; TRBD2 aligns across 8 bases. The length of the CDR3 is 18 residues. V shed 4 bases and J 1 base; nucleotides not matched to a gene: 12. Germline-derived CDR1 and CDR2 are SEHNR and FQNEAQ (reference sequence).

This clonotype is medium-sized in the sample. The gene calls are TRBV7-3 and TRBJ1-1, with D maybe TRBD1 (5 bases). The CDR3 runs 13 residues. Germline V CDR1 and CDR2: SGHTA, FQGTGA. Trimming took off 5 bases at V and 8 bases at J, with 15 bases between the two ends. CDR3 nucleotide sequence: TGTGCCAGCAGCCCACTCCCGGGGGACGAAGCTTTCTTT. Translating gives CASSPLPGDEAFF. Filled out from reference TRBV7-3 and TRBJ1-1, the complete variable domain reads GAGVSQTPSNKVTEKGKYVELRCDPISGHTALYWYRQSLGQGPEFLIYFQGTGAADDSGLPNDRFFAVRPEGSVSTLKIQRTERGDSAVYLCASSPLPGDEAFFGQGTRLTVV.

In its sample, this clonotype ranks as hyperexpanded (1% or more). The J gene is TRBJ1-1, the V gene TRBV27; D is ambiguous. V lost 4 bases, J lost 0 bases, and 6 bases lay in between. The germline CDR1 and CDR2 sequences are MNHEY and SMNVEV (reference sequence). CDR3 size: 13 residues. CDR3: CASSSTLNTEAFF. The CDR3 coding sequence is TGTGCCAGCAGTTCGACATTGAACACTGAAGCTTTCTTT.

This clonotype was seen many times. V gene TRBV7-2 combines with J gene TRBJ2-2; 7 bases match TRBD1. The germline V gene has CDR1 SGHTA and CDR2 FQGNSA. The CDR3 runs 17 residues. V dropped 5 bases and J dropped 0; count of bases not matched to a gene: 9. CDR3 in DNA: TGTGCCAGCAGCGCCCGGCTGACAGGGACGAACACCGGGGAGCTGTTTTTT. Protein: CASSARLTGTNTGELFF.